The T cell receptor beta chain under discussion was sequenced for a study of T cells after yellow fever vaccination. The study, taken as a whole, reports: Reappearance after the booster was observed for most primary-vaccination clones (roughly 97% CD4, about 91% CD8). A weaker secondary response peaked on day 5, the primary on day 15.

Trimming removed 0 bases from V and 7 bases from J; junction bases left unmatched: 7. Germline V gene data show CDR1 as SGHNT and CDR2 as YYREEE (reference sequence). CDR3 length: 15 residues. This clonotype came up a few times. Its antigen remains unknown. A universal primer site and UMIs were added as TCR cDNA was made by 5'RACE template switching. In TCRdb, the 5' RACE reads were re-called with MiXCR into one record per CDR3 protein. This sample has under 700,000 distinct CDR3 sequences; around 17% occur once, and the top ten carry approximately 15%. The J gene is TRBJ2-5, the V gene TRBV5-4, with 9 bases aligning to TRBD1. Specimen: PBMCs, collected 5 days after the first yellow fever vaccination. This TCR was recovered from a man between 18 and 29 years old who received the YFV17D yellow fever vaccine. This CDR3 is CASSLADRGYRTQYF. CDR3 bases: TGTGCCAGCAGCTTGGCGGACAGGGGATATAGGACCCAGTACTTC.